This entry is about one TCR beta chain. The clone's antigen remains unknown. Base qualities were left out, and no much larger clone turns up one base away. The CDR3 regions of human TCRbeta chains were analyzed by immunosequencing. From the authors' description of their analysis: Repertoire TCRs were matched against a reference library of SARS-CoV-2-specific TCRs generated with the MIRA antigen-specificity platform. Breadth was defined as the fraction of unique TCRs that were SARS-CoV-2-associated. Depth was defined as the fraction of total T cells that were SARS-CoV-2-associated. Each spike-specific TCR was assigned to its reactive spike region and to a CD4 or CD8 class using the MIRA data. Log10-transformed breadth and depth values were compared by one-way ANOVA with Sidak's multiple comparisons tests. The source is immuneACCESS, and TCRdb retained only in-frame sequences with V and J called. Part of the clones is not carried over; for the studies checked, unresolved V genes explain less than half of this, and the remainder is unexplained. The DNA gave D and trimming, while V, J and clone size come from that table. The table for this sample lists 120,000 or so clones; about 90% of them were counted only once. Together, the top ten hold roughly 5.4% of the sample.

This record belongs to a study of T cell responses to AZD1222 COVID-19 vaccine (dated by TCRdb to 2020 to 2022). Concerning the study at large: AZD1222 recipients whose second dose came at about 4 weeks and those whose second dose came at about 12 weeks were combined into one group, since spike-specific TCR depth and breadth did not differ between the two schedules. TCR sequencing covered fewer than 250 trial participants: 200 to 210 given two doses of AZD1222 and 26 given two doses of MenACWY control vaccine. Trial participants were enrolled by age into 18-55, 56-69 and 70-plus year subgroups, with 148, 28 and 57 TCR-sequenced participants respectively.

The CDR3 runs 13 residues from the cysteine to the phenylalanine. Left in the record is the CDR3 DNA by itself, 39 bases read in frame from the first base. Deletion took 6 bases off V and 3 bases off J, with a span of 11 bases between the germline ends. The time point label here, explained by the study, means: baseline before first vaccination. The vaccinee samples were drawn from two UK trials, COV001 and COV002, one of which was a single-blind randomized controlled phase 2/3 trial testing AZD1222 (ChAdOx1 nCoV-19) in healthy adults. Trial participant PBMC samples were collected at day 0 and day 28 after the second dose for TCRbeta chain sequencing. What the authors observed across the whole study: Reportedly, close to half of the unique spike-specific TCRs recognized epitopes lying outside the regions that are mutated in the B.1.351 and B.1.1.7 variants. Because no samples from the day 14 peak response were available, repertoires could be characterized only after the peak T cell response. Most participants were white British and females outnumbered males, and the authors suggested that clonal diversity may have been underestimated. The 56-69-year group was small, and its depth increase did not reach significance, likely because of low power. The whole spike protein was spanned by vaccine-associated CD4 TCRs, and dominant responses were seen in regions 160-218 and 743-854. Spike-specific TCR breadth and depth rose significantly after two AZD1222 doses compared with day 0 and with MenACWY recipients. Conclusions about previously exposed vaccinees are limited because only a handful of AZD1222 recipients were SARS-CoV-2 seropositive at baseline.

The V and J genes are TRBV12-3 or TRBV12-4 and TRBJ1-1; confidence is insufficient to name the D gene. The origin of this receptor is an adult in good health. The source material was peripheral blood, sampled on day 0 of AZD1222 vaccination. The nucleotides are TGTGCCAGCAGCCCCCTGTGGGACACTGAAGCTTTCTTT. This sequence encodes CASSPLWDTEAFF.